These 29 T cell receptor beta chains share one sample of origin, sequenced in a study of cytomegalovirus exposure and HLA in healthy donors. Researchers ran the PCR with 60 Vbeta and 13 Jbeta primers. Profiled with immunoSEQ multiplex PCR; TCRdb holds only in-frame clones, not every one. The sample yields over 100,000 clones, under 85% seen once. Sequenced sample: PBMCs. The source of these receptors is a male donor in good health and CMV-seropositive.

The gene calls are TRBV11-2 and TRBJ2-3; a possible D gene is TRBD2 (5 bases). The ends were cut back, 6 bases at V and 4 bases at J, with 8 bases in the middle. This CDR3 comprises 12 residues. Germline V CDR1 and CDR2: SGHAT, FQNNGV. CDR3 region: CASRLGADTQYF. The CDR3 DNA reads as TGTGCCAGCAGACTCGGGGCAGATACGCAGTATTTT.

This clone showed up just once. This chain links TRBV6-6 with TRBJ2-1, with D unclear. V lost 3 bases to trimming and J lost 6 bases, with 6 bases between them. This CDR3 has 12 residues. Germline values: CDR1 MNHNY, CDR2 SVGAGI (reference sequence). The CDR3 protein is CASSYGRNEQFF. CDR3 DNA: TGTGCCAGCAGTTATGGGCGCAATGAGCAGTTCTTC.

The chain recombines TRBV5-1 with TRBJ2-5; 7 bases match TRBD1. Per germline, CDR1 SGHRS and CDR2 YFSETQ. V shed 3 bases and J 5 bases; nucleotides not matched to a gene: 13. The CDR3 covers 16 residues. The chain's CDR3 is CASSSGQQSLGETQYF. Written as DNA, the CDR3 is TGCGCCAGCAGCTCGGGACAGCAGAGTTTGGGGGAGACCCAGTACTTC.

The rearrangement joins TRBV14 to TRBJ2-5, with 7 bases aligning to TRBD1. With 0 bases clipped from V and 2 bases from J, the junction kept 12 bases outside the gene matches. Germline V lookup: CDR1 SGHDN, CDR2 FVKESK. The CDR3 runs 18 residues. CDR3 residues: CASSQESRWTGLQETQYF. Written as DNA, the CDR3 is TGTGCCAGCAGCCAAGAGAGTAGGTGGACAGGCCTACAAGAGACCCAGTACTTC.

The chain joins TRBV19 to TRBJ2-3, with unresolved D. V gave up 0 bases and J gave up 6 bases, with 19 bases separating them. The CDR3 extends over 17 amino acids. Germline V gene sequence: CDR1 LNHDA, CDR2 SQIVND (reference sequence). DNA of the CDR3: TGTGCCAGTAGTATAGATCTATCCCAGGTGGGTCGGGATACGCAGTATTTT. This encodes CASSIDLSQVGRDTQYF. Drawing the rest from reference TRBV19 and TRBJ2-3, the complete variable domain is DGGITQSPKYLFRKEGQNVTLSCEQNLNHDAMYWYRQDPGQGLRLIYYSQIVNDFQKGDIAEGYSVSREKKESFPLTVTSAQKNPTAFYLCASSIDLSQVGRDTQYFGPGTRLTVL.

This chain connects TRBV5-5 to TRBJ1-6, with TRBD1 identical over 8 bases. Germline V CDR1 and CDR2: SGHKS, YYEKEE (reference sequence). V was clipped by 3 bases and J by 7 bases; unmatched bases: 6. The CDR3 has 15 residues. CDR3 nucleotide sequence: TGTGCCAGCAGCTCGGTAGGACAGGGAAATTCACCCCTCCACTTT. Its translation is CASSSVGQGNSPLHF.

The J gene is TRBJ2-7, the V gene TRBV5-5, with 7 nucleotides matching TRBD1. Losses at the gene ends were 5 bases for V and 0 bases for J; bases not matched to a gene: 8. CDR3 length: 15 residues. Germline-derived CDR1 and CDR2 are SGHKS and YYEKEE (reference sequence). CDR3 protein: CASSSGTALSYEQYF. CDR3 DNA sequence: TGTGCCAGCAGTTCCGGGACAGCCCTCTCCTACGAGCAGTACTTC.

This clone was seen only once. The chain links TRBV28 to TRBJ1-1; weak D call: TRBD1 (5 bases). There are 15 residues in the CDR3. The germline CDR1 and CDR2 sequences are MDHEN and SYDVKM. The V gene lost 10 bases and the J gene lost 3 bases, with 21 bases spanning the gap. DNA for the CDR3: TGTGCCACCATAGGGTGGCGGGCGGGGGACACTGAAGCTTTCTTT. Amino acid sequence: CATIGWRAGDTEAFF.

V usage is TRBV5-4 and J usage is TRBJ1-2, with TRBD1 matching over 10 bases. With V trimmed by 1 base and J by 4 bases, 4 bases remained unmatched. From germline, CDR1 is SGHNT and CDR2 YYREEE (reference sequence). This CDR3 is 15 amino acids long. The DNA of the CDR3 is TGTGCCAGCAGCTTGCATGGACAGGGGGTCTATGGCTACACCTTC. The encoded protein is CASSLHGQGVYGYTF. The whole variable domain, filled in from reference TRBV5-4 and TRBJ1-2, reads ETGVTQSPTHLIKTRGQQVTLRCSSQSGHNTVSWYQQALGQGPQFIFQYYREEENGRGNFPPRFSGLQFPNYSSELNVNALELDDSALYLCASSLHGQGVYGYTFGSGTRLTVV.

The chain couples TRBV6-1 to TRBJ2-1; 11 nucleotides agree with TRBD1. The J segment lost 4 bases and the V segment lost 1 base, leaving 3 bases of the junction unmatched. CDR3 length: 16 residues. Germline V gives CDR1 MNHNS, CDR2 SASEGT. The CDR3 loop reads CASSEVWDRGYNEQFF. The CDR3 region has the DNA TGTGCCAGCAGTGAAGTGTGGGACAGGGGGTACAATGAGCAGTTCTTC.

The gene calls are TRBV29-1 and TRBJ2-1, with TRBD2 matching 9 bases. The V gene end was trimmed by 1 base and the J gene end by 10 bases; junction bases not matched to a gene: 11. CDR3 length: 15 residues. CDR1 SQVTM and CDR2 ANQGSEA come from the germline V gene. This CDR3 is CSVEGGGGAVREQFF. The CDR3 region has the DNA TGCAGCGTTGAAGGGGGCGGGGGGGCCGTTAGGGAGCAGTTCTTC.

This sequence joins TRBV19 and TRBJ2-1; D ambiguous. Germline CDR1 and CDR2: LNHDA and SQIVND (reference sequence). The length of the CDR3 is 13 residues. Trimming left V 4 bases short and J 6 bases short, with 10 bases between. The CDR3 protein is CASSTFAPNEQFF. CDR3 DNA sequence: TGTGCCAGTAGTACCTTTGCGCCCAATGAGCAGTTCTTC.

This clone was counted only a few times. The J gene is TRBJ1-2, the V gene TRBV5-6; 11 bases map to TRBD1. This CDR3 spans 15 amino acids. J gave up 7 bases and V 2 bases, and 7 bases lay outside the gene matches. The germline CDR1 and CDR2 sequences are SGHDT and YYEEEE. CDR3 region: CASSLQDRGLGGYTF. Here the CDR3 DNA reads TGTGCCAGCAGCTTACAGGACAGGGGGCTCGGTGGCTACACCTTC. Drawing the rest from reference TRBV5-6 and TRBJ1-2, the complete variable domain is DAGVTQSPTHLIKTRGQQVTLRCSPKSGHDTVSWYQQALGQGPQFIFQYYEEEERQRGNFPDRFSGHQFPNYSSELNVNALLLGDSALYLCASSLQDRGLGGYTFGSGTRLTVV.

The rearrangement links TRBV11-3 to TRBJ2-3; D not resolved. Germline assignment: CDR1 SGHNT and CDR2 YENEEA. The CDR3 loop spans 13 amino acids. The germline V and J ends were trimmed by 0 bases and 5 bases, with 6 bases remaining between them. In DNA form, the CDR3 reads TGTGCCAGCAGCTTAGATCAGATAGATACGCAGTATTTT. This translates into CASSLDQIDTQYF.

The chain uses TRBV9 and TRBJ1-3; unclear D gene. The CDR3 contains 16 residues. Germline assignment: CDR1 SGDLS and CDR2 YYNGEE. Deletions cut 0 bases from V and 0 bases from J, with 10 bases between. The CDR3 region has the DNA TGTGCCAGCAGCGTAGATCCCCTTTTCTCTGGAAACACCATATATTTT. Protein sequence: CASSVDPLFSGNTIYF.

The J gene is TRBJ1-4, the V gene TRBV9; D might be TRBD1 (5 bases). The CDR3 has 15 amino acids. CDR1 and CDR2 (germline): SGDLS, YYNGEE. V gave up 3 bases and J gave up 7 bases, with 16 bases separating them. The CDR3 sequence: CASSEIQAGSEKLFF. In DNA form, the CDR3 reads TGTGCCAGCAGCGAGATACAGGCCGGCAGTGAAAAACTGTTTTTT.

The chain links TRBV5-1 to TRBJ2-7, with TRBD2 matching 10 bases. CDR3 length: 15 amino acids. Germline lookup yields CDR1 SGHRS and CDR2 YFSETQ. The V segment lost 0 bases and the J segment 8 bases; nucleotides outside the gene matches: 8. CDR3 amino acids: CASSLAITSGEKQYF. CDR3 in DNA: TGCGCCAGCAGCTTGGCGATTACTAGCGGGGAAAAGCAGTACTTC.

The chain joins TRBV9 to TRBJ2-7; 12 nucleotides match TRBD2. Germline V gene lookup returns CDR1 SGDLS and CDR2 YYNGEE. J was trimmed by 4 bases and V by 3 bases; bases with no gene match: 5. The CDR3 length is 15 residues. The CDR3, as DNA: TGTGCCAGCAGCGCCGCAGGACTAGCGGGATACGAGCAGTACTTC. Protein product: CASSAAGLAGYEQYF.

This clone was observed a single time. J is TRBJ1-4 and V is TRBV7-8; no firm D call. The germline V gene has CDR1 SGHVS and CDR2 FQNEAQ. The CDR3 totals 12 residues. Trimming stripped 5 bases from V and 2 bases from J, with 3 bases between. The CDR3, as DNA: TGTGCCAGCAGCCCGACTAATGAAAAACTGTTTTTT. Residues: CASSPTNEKLFF. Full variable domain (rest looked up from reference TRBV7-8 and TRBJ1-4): GAGVSQSPRYKVAKRGQDVALRCDPISGHVSLFWYQQALGQGPEFLTYFQNEAQLDKSGLPSDRFFAERPEGSVSTLKIQRTQQEDSAVYLCASSPTNEKLFFGSGTQLSVL.

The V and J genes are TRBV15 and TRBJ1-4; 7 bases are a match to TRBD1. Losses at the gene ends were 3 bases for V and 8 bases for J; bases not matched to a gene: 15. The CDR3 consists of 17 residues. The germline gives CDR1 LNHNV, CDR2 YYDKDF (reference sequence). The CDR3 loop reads CATSSLPPTGYGEKLFF. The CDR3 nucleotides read TGTGCCACCAGCAGTCTCCCCCCGACAGGGTATGGCGAAAAACTGTTTTTT.

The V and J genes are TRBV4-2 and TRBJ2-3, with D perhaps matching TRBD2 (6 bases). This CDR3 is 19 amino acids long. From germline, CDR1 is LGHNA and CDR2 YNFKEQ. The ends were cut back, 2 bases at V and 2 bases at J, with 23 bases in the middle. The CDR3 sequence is CASSQKRGDSETHTDTQYF. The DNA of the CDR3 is TGTGCCAGCAGCCAAAAACGCGGGGACTCCGAAACACACACAGATACGCAGTATTTT.

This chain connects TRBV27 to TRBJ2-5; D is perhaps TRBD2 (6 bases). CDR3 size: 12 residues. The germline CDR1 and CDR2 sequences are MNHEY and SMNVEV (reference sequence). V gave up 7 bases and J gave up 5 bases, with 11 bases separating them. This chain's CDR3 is CASTGEGETQYF. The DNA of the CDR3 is TGTGCCAGCACGGGAGAGGGGGAGACCCAGTACTTC.

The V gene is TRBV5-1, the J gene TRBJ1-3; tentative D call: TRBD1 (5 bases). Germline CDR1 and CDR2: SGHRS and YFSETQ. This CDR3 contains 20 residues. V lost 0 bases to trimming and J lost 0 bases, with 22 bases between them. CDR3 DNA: TGCGCCAGCAGCTTGGGGGGAGCCCGCGGCAGCGGGACCTCTGGAAACACCATATATTTT. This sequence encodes CASSLGGARGSGTSGNTIYF.

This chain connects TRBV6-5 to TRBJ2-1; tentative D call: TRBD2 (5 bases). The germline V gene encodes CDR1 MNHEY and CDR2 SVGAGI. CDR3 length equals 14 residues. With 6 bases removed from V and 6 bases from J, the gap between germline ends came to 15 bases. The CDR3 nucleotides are TGTGCCAGCAGCCTCAAAGACTACTCCAATGAGCAGTTCTTC. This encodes CASSLKDYSNEQFF.

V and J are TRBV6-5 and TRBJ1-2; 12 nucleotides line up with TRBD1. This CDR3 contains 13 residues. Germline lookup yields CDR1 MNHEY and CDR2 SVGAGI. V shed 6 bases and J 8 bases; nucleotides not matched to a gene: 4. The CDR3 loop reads CASRRDRGQGYTF. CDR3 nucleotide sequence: TGTGCCAGCAGGCGGGACAGGGGGCAGGGCTACACCTTC.

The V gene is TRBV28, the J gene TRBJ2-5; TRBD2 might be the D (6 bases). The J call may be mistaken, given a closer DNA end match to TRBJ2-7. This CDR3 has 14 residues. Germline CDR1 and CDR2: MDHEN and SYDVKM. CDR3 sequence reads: CASTVASGVYEQYF. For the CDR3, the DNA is TGTGCCAGCACCGTAGCGTCGGGAGTCTACGAGCAGTACTTC.

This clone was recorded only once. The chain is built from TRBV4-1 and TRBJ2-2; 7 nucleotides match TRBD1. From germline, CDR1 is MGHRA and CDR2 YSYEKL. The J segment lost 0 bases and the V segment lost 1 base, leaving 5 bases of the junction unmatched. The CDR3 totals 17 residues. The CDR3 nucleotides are TGCGCCAGCAGCCAAGTAGCCGGGACAGCGAACACCGGGGAGCTGTTTTTT. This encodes CASSQVAGTANTGELFF.

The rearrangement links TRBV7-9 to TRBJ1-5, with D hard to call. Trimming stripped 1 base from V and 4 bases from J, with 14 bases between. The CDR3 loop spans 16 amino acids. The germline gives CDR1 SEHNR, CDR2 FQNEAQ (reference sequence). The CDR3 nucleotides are TGTGCCAGCAGCTTAGGAACGGGAAGGAATAATCAGCCCCAGCATTTT. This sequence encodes CASSLGTGRNNQPQHF.

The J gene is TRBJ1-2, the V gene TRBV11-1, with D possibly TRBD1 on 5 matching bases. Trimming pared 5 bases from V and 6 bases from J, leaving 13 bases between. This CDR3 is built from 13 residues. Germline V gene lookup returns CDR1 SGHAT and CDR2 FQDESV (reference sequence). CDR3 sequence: CASSRYRHNGYTF. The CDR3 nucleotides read TGTGCCAGCAGCCGATACAGGCACAATGGCTACACCTTC.